This T cell receptor beta chain was identified during a study of radiation and T cells in renal cell carcinoma. On the study more broadly: Nephrectomy followed 15 Gy stereotactic body radiation by 4 weeks. General study findings and limits: Without pretreatment biopsies, baseline tumor clonotype presence was undetermined. Top tumor clonotypes rose in blood 2 weeks post-radiation, then contracted.

This CDR3 has 16 amino acids. J was trimmed by 2 bases and V by 7 bases; bases with no gene match: 12. From germline, CDR1 is SGHTA and CDR2 FQGNSA. Time point in this sample: blood 2 weeks post-SBRT. Indicated treatment: 15 Gy SBRT to primary tumor, nephrectomy 4 weeks later. Blood was sampled at baseline, 2 weeks and 4 weeks after SBRT. A word on this clone: Its antigen is still unknown.

Clones were sequenced by immunoSEQ multiplex PCR, and TCRdb holds only the in-frame ones, with some missing. Of 100,000 to 150,000 clones in the sample, around 89% were seen once. Sequences were derived from blood, sampled from a patient whose treatment included radiotherapy and nephrectomy. The rearrangement uses TRBV7-2 and TRBJ2-3, with 7 bases matching TRBD2. The TCR originated in a woman in her 70s with renal cell carcinoma. CDR3: CASNLGGRAVTDTQYF. Written as DNA, the CDR3 is TGTGCCAGCAACCTCGGAGGGAGGGCAGTCACAGATACGCAGTATTTT.